These T cell receptor beta chains were read from a single sample in a study of blood T cell repertoires in COVID-19. Profiling relied on immunoSEQ multiplex PCR, and the TCRdb table lists in-frame clones only, not all of them. Of some 120,000 clones listed, roughly 80% are singletons. The material sequenced was peripheral blood. Receptors originate from a woman in her forties or fifties with acute or convalescent COVID-19. Each CDR3 is given with its conserved first and last residue. A D gene is named only where the DNA matches it firmly. Clone size is stated in some rows and not others, as once, few, many or a class when expanded.

len,j_gene,d_gene,abundance,v_gene,CDR3aa,CDR3nt
13,TRBJ2-7,NA,NA,TRBV30,CAWSIRDTYEQYF,TGTGCCTGGAGTATCCGGGACACCTACGAGCAGTACTTC
13,TRBJ1-1,NA,NA,TRBV18,CASSPKQGGEAFF,TGTGCCAGCTCACCAAAACAGGGCGGTGAAGCTTTCTTT
15,TRBJ2-7,TRBD1,NA,TRBV6-6,CASSYSRDRAAEQYF,TGTGCCAGCAGTTACTCCCGGGACAGGGCGGCCGAGCAGTACTTC
12,TRBJ2-1,NA,NA,TRBV7-9,CASSVRGYEQFF,TGTGCCAGCAGTGTTCGGGGGTATGAGCAGTTCTTC
19,TRBJ2-1,NA,many,TRBV7-9,CASSPSQARFLSSYNEQFF,TGTGCCAGCAGCCCCTCACAGGCGCGATTCCTGAGCTCCTACAATGAGCAGTTCTTC
15,TRBJ1-1,NA,NA,TRBV6-5,CASLSELDRNTEAFF,TGTGCCAGTCTTTCTGAATTGGACAGGAACACTGAAGCTTTCTTT
16,TRBJ1-4,NA,NA,TRBV11-2,CASSLDDSGHFEKLFF,TGTGCCAGCAGCTTAGATGATTCGGGACACTTTGAAAAACTGTTTTTT
13,TRBJ2-2,NA,NA,TRBV9,CASSVYDTGELFF,TGTGCCAGCAGCGTATATGACACCGGGGAGCTGTTTTTT
14,TRBJ1-4,TRBD1,NA,TRBV30,CAWSHGQGNEKLFF,TGTGCCTGGAGTCACGGACAGGGGAATGAAAAACTGTTTTTT
14,TRBJ2-3,TRBD2,NA,TRBV18,CASSGLAGTDTQYF,TGTGCCAGCTCAGGACTAGCGGGCACAGATACGCAGTATTTT
15,TRBJ1-6,NA,NA,TRBV7-2,CASSLRDTTNSPLHF,TGTGCCAGCAGCTTACGGGACACCACTAATTCACCCCTCCACTTT
12,TRBJ2-7,TRBD2,NA,TRBV19,CASRREVGEQYF,TGTGCCTCCCGCCGGGAGGTTGGCGAGCAGTACTTC
16,TRBJ1-2,TRBD1,NA,TRBV7-9,CASSLELGTGQHGYTF,TGTGCCAGCAGCTTAGAGTTGGGGACAGGGCAACATGGCTACACCTTC
13,TRBJ2-1,TRBD2,many,TRBV2,CASSRTSTNEQFF,TGTGCCAGCAGCAGGACTAGCACCAATGAGCAGTTCTTC
13,TRBJ1-1,NA,once,TRBV19,CASSMIGGTEAFF,TGTGCCAGTAGTATGATAGGGGGCACTGAAGCTTTCTTT
12,TRBJ2-1,NA,NA,TRBV27,CASTVSAREQFF,TGTGCCAGCACCGTTTCCGCCAGGGAGCAGTTCTTC
14,TRBJ1-1,NA,NA,TRBV19,CASSKPGRNTEAFF,TGTGCCAGTAGCAAGCCAGGGCGGAACACTGAAGCTTTCTTT
14,TRBJ2-1,TRBD2,NA,TRBV24-1,CATRASGYSNEQFF,TGTGCCACCAGGGCTAGCGGGTATTCCAATGAGCAGTTCTTC
17,TRBJ2-7,NA,NA,TRBV11-2,CASSLDPVGALTYEQYF,TGTGCCAGCAGCTTAGACCCCGTGGGGGCCCTAACCTACGAGCAGTACTTC
15,TRBJ1-4,TRBD1,few,TRBV18,CASSPIDRGSEKLFF,TGTGCCAGCTCGCCTATTGACAGGGGCAGTGAAAAACTGTTTTTT
17,TRBJ1-4,TRBD1,NA,TRBV5-6,CASSLLDRAQQAGKLFF,TGTGCCAGCAGCTTGCTGGACAGGGCTCAGCAGGCTGGGAAACTGTTTTTT
17,TRBJ2-2,NA,once,TRBV13,CASSFKLKGGITGELFF,TGTGCCAGCAGCTTCAAACTAAAGGGGGGGATAACCGGGGAGCTGTTTTTT
14,TRBJ2-7,NA,NA,TRBV3-1/TRBV3-2,CASSQESGSYEQYF,TGTGCCAGCAGCCAAGAGTCAGGGTCCTACGAGCAGTACTTC
16,TRBJ2-1,TRBD1,NA,TRBV4-1,CASSQVGQGAYNEQFF,TGCGCCAGCAGCCAAGTAGGACAGGGGGCCTACAATGAGCAGTTCTTC
14,TRBJ1-1,NA,few,TRBV6-5,CASSSATGNTEAFF,TGTGCCAGCAGTTCGGCGACAGGGAACACTGAAGCTTTCTTT